The present TCR beta chain was sequenced within a study of T-cell reconstitution after alpha-beta-depleted transplantation in children. Ten or more counts support this clonotype. The authors prepared the TCRbeta library with unique molecular identifiers. TCRdb used MiXCR to reprocess the PCR reads, holding one entry per CDR3 protein. Of roughly 610,000 distinct CDR3 sequences listed, roughly a tenth were seen once; the top ten hold roughly 4%. The V and J ends lost 0 bases and 3 bases respectively, with 5 bases between them. This CDR3 spans 14 amino acids. CDR1 and CDR2 from the germline V gene are SGHTA and FQGNSA.

The material was PBMCs from the stem cell graft donor, obtained from the stem cell graft. The chain combines TRBV7-2 with TRBJ2-2; the D is unclear. The receptor was derived from a human donor who donated a stem cell graft to a child with acute myeloid leukemia. CDR3 sequence: CASSLALDTGELFF. In DNA, the CDR3 is TGTGCCAGCAGCTTAGCCCTCGACACCGGGGAGCTGTTTTTT.